These 20 T cell receptor beta chains originate from one sample sequenced in a study of post-analysis software for immune sequencing data. Study results and limitations: With TRBV5-6, TRBV5-1 and TRBV20-1 included, 4 or 5 TRBV segments were more frequent in patients than in controls.

Their recognized antigens are unknown. Sequencing libraries made from TCR beta cDNA carried unique molecular identifiers. TCRdb re-derived calls from the PCR reads in MiXCR, one entry per CDR3 protein. The data contain hundreds of thousands of distinct CDR3 sequences, 30% of them singletons. The sample taken for sequencing was blood. The source of these receptors is a girl between 10 and 17 years old with multiple sclerosis.

V gene TRBV29-1 combines with J gene TRBJ1-2, with D perhaps TRBD1 (5 bases). This CDR3 has 11 residues. Trimming pared 3 bases from V and 7 bases from J, leaving 9 bases between. Germline CDR1 and CDR2: SQVTM and ANQGSEA. The CDR3: CSVDRVGGYTF. The CDR3 DNA is TGCAGCGTTGACAGGGTGGGTGGCTACACCTTC.

This chain connects TRBV5-6 to TRBJ1-2; D unclear. The CDR3 is 14 residues long. Trimming left V 0 bases short and J 4 bases short, with 10 bases between. The germline V gene has CDR1 SGHDT and CDR2 YYEEEE. The CDR3 reads CASSLGQVRYGYTF. The DNA for the CDR3 is TGTGCCAGCAGCTTGGGGCAAGTCCGCTATGGCTACACCTTC.

This clonotype turned up a few times. V and J are TRBV29-1 and TRBJ1-1, with unresolved D. This CDR3 has 13 residues. Germline CDR1 reads SQVTM; CDR2 reads ANQGSEA. V lost 8 bases and J 5 bases, leaving 18 bases between the germline ends. CDR3 coding DNA: TGCAGCTCCCGGGCCCGCGGAGGTACTGAAGCTTTCTTT. Residues: CSSRARGGTEAFF.

Turning to this clonotype: One junction end disagrees with the germline gene, perhaps due to a read error. The chain uses TRBV27 and TRBJ2-1; TRBD2 is a possible D gene (5 bases). The CDR3 contains 16 residues. Germline V gene sequence: CDR1 MNHEY, CDR2 SMNVEV (reference sequence). For the CDR3, the DNA is TGTGCCACCAGTGGGGTCGAGGCGGGCTCCTACAATGAGCAGTTCTTC. Amino acids: CATSGVEAGSYNEQFF.

The chain has TRBV5-1 and TRBJ2-1; D is perhaps TRBD2 (6 bases). Germline V gene sequence: CDR1 SGHRS, CDR2 YFSETQ. V was trimmed by 4 bases and J by 2 bases, leaving 10 bases between them. This CDR3 comprises 14 residues. This CDR3 is CASSGSSAYNEQFF. The CDR3 nucleotides are TGCGCCAGCAGCGGGTCTAGCGCCTACAATGAGCAGTTCTTC.

The chain couples TRBV6-1 to TRBJ2-7; 10 positions agree with TRBD1. Germline V gene lookup returns CDR1 MNHNS and CDR2 SASEGT. The J segment lost 4 bases and the V segment lost 2 bases, leaving 5 bases of the junction unmatched. This CDR3 is 15 amino acids long. CDR3 loop: CASSELGTGVYEQYF. The CDR3, as DNA: TGTGCCAGCAGTGAATTGGGGACAGGGGTATACGAGCAGTACTTC.

This clonotype was counted between two and nine times. The V and J genes are TRBV18 and TRBJ2-5; 8 nucleotides agree with TRBD1. CDR3 length: 14 amino acids. Germline-derived CDR1 and CDR2 are KGHSH and LQKENI. V shed 4 bases and J 4 bases; nucleotides not matched to a gene: 5. The CDR3 coding sequence is TGTGCCAGCTCACGGACAGGGCGGCGAGAGACCCAGTACTTC. Translating gives CASSRTGRRETQYF.

About this clonotype itself: It may be a read error: a sequence one base away is much more abundant. This rearrangement joins TRBV12-3 or TRBV12-4 to TRBJ2-7; D ambiguous. The CDR3 spans 13 residues. The CDR3 sequence: CTSTLGVTYEQYF. The CDR3 DNA reads as TGTACCAGCACCTTAGGAGTTACCTACGAGCAGTACTTC.

This clonotype came up once. This chain uses TRBV12-3 or TRBV12-4 with TRBJ2-3; TRBD1 agrees at 8 bases. The CDR3 totals 14 residues. Trimming at V came to 6 bases and at J to 6 bases, leaving 8 bases not matched to a gene. CDR3 sequence reads: CASSRTGTRDTQYF. CDR3 sequence (DNA): TGTGCCAGCAGCCGGACAGGGACCCGGGATACGCAGTATTTT.

V is TRBV5-1 and J is TRBJ2-3; 8 bases are a match to TRBD2. This CDR3 region has 18 residues. V lost 0 bases to trimming and J lost 0 bases; unmatched junction nucleotides: 9. CDR1 is SGHRS, CDR2 YFSETQ, per germline. The CDR3 loop reads CASSLGFAGGTSTDTQYF. CDR3 DNA: TGCGCCAGCAGCTTGGGGTTTGCGGGGGGAACTAGCACAGATACGCAGTATTTT.

This clonotype was detected only a few times. This chain uses TRBV7-8 with TRBJ1-2, with a weak D call TRBD1 (5 bases). V was shortened by 1 base and J by 8 bases, with 11 bases between the two germline ends. This CDR3 contains 13 residues. The germline V gene encodes CDR1 SGHVS and CDR2 FQNEAQ. CDR3 DNA sequence: TGTGCCAGCAGCTTAGGAAGAGACAGAGGCTACACCTTC. Translating gives CASSLGRDRGYTF.

V and J are TRBV15 and TRBJ1-1; no clear D. The V end was cut by 0 bases, the J end by 1 base, with 9 bases between. The CDR3 is 15 residues long. CDR1 and CDR2 (germline): LNHNV, YYDKDF (reference sequence). CDR3 bases: TGTGCCACCAGCAGAGATGGAAAGGAGAACACTGAAGCTTTCTTT. It codes for CATSRDGKENTEAFF.

The chain is built from TRBV20-1 and TRBJ1-5, with D perhaps matching TRBD1 (5 bases). This CDR3 spans 14 amino acids. Germline V lookup: CDR1 DFQATT, CDR2 SNEGSKA (reference sequence). With 6 bases removed from V and 6 bases from J, the gap between germline ends came to 18 bases. CDR3 loop: CSAGSGTGTQPQHF. For the CDR3, the DNA is TGCAGTGCGGGGAGCGGGACTGGGACTCAGCCCCAGCATTTT.

The chain has TRBV9 and TRBJ2-5; the D call may be TRBD1 or TRBD2 (5 bases each). Germline V gives CDR1 SGDLS, CDR2 YYNGEE. The V gene lost 0 bases and the J gene lost 1 base, with 7 bases spanning the gap. The CDR3 is 14 residues long. CDR3 sequence: CASSVAGAQETQYF. DNA of the CDR3: TGTGCCAGCAGCGTAGCCGGGGCCCAAGAGACCCAGTACTTC.

Points on this clonotype: A much more abundant neighbour one base away suggests this may be a read error. The chain has TRBV10-3 and TRBJ2-5; tentatively, D is TRBD1 (5 bases). The CDR3 sequence is 15 residues long. CDR1 and CDR2 from the germline V gene are ENHRY and SYGVKD. CDR3 region: CAISDRQRSQETRYF. The DNA of the CDR3 is TGTGCCATCAGTGATAGACAGCGCTCGCAAGAGACCCGGTACTTC.

This clonotype was picked up a small number of times. The V and J genes are TRBV6-2 or TRBV6-3 and TRBJ2-2; D perhaps matches TRBD2 (6 bases). CDR3 length equals 15 residues. Germline CDR1 MNHEY, CDR2 SVGEGT. Trimming cost V 6 bases and J 0 bases, with 11 bases left between them. CDR3 DNA sequence: TGTGCCAGCAGCCGGGACTCCGCGAACACCGGGGAGCTGTTTTTT. Its translation is CASSRDSANTGELFF.

This sequence joins TRBV7-2 and TRBJ2-7; TRBD2 might be the D (6 bases). Per the germline V gene, CDR1 is SGHTA and CDR2 is FQGNSA. The CDR3 runs 16 residues. The ends were cut back, 1 base at V and 4 bases at J, with 17 bases in the middle. CDR3 DNA: TGTGCCAGCAGCTTAGGTACGACGGGAGTAGGGTACGAGCAGTACTTC. It is translated as CASSLGTTGVGYEQYF.

The rearrangement links TRBV3-1 to TRBJ2-1; D remains unclear. Germline CDR1 and CDR2: LGHDT and YNNKEL (reference sequence). The CDR3 spans 11 residues. Between the trimmed V and J ends, which lost 8 bases and 8 bases, there was a span of 10 bases. The CDR3 DNA reads TGTGCCAGCCAGGTCAATCATGAGCAGTTCTTC. This sequence encodes CASQVNHEQFF.

As concerns this clonotype: Sequence at one end of the junction differs from germline and may be a read error. The chain is built from TRBV4-3 and TRBJ2-1; D gene uncertain. The CDR3 sequence is 15 residues long. Germline V gene lookup returns CDR1 LGHNA and CDR2 YSLEER. The CDR3 DNA is TGCGCCAGCAGCCAAGATAACTCCCCCTGGGATGAGCAGGTCTTC. Translating it yields CASSQDNSPWDEQVF.

In its sample, this clonotype was seen a few times. V is TRBV20-1 and J is TRBJ2-1; D not resolved. V gave up 3 bases and J gave up 0 bases, with 12 bases separating them. In germline, CDR1 is DFQATT, CDR2 SNEGSKA (reference sequence). The CDR3 runs to 15 residues. This chain's CDR3 is CSASTGWSSYNEQFF. DNA for the CDR3: TGCAGTGCTAGCACCGGATGGAGCTCCTACAATGAGCAGTTCTTC.